In this sample, the clone carrying this TCR beta chain turned up a few times. Its antigen is not known. Preparation of TCR beta libraries was done by quantitative 5'-RACE with molecular barcodes. TCRdb recomputed calls from the 5' RACE reads with MiXCR, one row per CDR3 protein. In the table there are roughly 370,000 distinct CDR3 sequences, about a fifth of which are singletons. V was trimmed by 3 bases and J by 0 bases, leaving 12 bases between them. The germline V gene has CDR1 SGHNT and CDR2 YENEEA. This CDR3 is built from 16 residues. The data originate from a study of CD8 T cells in ankylosing spondylitis. Study conclusions and caveats: It was reported that disease-linked clones were significantly enriched in matched ankylosing spondylitis synovial fluid. One TCR beta motif, made up of under ten highly homologous variants, appeared characteristic of ankylosing spondylitis blood. Clones linked to disease, bearing a CD8+ phenotype, were relatively rare in peripheral blood.

The J gene is TRBJ2-1, the V gene TRBV11-3, with D perhaps matching TRBD2 (7 bases). The TCR was taken from a male donor with ankylosing spondylitis. The sample was blood, either unsorted or a sorted T cell fraction (not recorded which). The CDR3: CASSLGGPGSYNEQFF. CDR3 sequence (DNA): TGTGCCAGCAGCTTGGGGGGGCCCGGCTCCTACAATGAGCAGTTCTTC.